The clone carrying this T cell receptor (beta chain) has just a few counts. The study ran its PCR with 60 Vbeta and 13 Jbeta primers. TCRdb's copy holds only in-frame clones and misses some; the assay was immunoSEQ multiplex PCR. The sample carries fewer than 110,000 clones, about four fifths recorded once. The CDR3 length is 12 residues. CDR1 GTSNPN and CDR2 SVGIG come from the germline V gene (reference sequence). V gave up 2 bases and J gave up 5 bases, with 9 bases separating them. The data derive from a study of cytomegalovirus exposure and HLA in healthy donors. This chain joins TRBV30 and TRBJ2-5; D is unclear. This clonotype was obtained from a man aged 25-45 years in good health and CMV-seropositive. Sequenced material: PBMCs. In nucleotides, the CDR3 is TGTGCCTGGAGTTCGTCGCAGGAGACCCAGTACTTC. As protein: CAWSSSQETQYF.